These 24 T cell receptor beta chains originate from one sample sequenced in a study of T-cell reconstitution after alpha-beta-depleted transplantation in children. Preparation of the TCRbeta library used unique molecular identifiers. TCRdb redid the calling of the PCR reads with MiXCR, one entry per CDR3 protein. Among around 110,000 distinct CDR3 sequences listed, over 9% were seen once. This specimen consisted of PBMCs, obtained before TCRalphabeta/CD19-depleted stem cell transplant. The source is a boy under 10 years old with acute lymphoblastic leukemia, due to receive a stem cell transplant.

This clonotype was recorded a few times. The chain links TRBV12-3 or TRBV12-4 to TRBJ1-5; D is possibly TRBD1 (6 bases). V lost 6 bases to trimming and J lost 0 bases, with 12 bases between them. The CDR3 runs to 15 residues. The CDR3 reads CASRPTGSSNQPQHF. DNA of the CDR3: TGTGCCAGCAGGCCTACAGGGAGTAGCAATCAGCCCCAGCATTTT.

This clonotype has just a few counts. The gene calls are TRBV20-1 and TRBJ2-7; D is possibly TRBD2 (6 bases). Germline lookup yields CDR1 DFQATT and CDR2 SNEGSKA (reference sequence). Trimming cost V 3 bases and J 3 bases, with 6 bases left between them. The CDR3 contains 11 residues. CDR3 sequence (DNA): TGCAGTGCTAGGGACTACTACGAGCAGTACTTC. Translating it yields CSARDYYEQYF.

This clonotype was found a few times. The V and J genes are TRBV20-1 and TRBJ2-7; 12 bases map to TRBD2. Germline CDR1 reads DFQATT; CDR2 reads SNEGSKA (reference sequence). The CDR3 is 17 amino acids. The V gene end was trimmed by 0 bases and the J gene end by 4 bases; junction bases not matched to a gene: 10. The CDR3 coding sequence is TGCAGTGCTAGAGACCCGGGACTAGCGGGCCTGGGGTACGAGCAGTACTTC. Translated, it gives CSARDPGLAGLGYEQYF.

This clonotype has more than one count but fewer than ten. This rearrangement joins TRBV5-1 to TRBJ2-7; 8 nucleotides agree with TRBD1. V lost 4 bases, J lost 3 bases, and 15 bases stayed unmatched. The CDR3 loop spans 17 amino acids. Germline CDR1 reads SGHRS; CDR2 reads YFSETQ. The CDR3 loop is CASSPGQGAGRVYEQYF. CDR3 bases: TGCGCCAGCAGCCCTGGCCAGGGGGCTGGTCGGGTCTACGAGCAGTACTTC.

The chain carries TRBV12-3 or TRBV12-4 and TRBJ1-4; D is perhaps TRBD1 (5 bases). There are 14 residues in the CDR3. The V end lost 3 bases, the J end lost 7 bases, and 12 bases lay between the germline ends. CDR3 in amino acids: CASSFARAGEKLFF. In nucleotides, the CDR3 is TGTGCCAGCAGTTTCGCCAGGGCGGGTGAAAAACTGTTTTTT.

This clonotype has more than one count but fewer than ten. The chain carries TRBV7-9 and TRBJ2-7, with TRBD2 matching over 8 bases. Germline V CDR1 and CDR2: SEHNR, FQNEAQ (reference sequence). The CDR3 spans 15 residues. V lost 5 bases, J lost 0 bases, and 6 bases stayed unmatched. CDR3 sequence: CASSQRSGSSYEQYF. In DNA form, the CDR3 reads TGTGCCAGCAGCCAAAGGAGCGGGAGCTCCTACGAGCAGTACTTC.

This clonotype was seen ten or more times. The V and J genes are TRBV12-3 or TRBV12-4 and TRBJ2-1; 8 nucleotides agree with TRBD2. The CDR3 runs 13 residues. Losses at the gene ends were 4 bases for V and 6 bases for J; bases not matched to a gene: 2. This CDR3 is CASSSGTSNEQFF. The CDR3 DNA reads TGTGCCAGCAGTTCAGGGACTAGCAATGAGCAGTTCTTC.

J is TRBJ2-3 and V is TRBV7-2; either TRBD1 or TRBD2 may fit D (5 bases each). The V gene lost 3 bases and the J gene lost 5 bases, with 21 bases spanning the gap. This CDR3 spans 17 amino acids. Looked up from germline, CDR1 is SGHTA and CDR2 is FQGNSA. This CDR3 reads CASSFGAERIGGDTQYF. CDR3 nucleotide sequence: TGTGCCAGCAGCTTTGGGGCGGAGCGGATAGGTGGAGATACGCAGTATTTT.

The chain combines TRBV27 with TRBJ2-5, with D perhaps TRBD2 (6 bases). Trimming removed 1 base from V and 2 bases from J, with 14 bases in between. The CDR3 spans 16 residues. Germline V lookup: CDR1 MNHEY, CDR2 SMNVEV (reference sequence). The CDR3 protein is CASSLWGLPLQETQYF. The CDR3 DNA reads TGTGCCAGCAGTTTATGGGGACTGCCCCTTCAAGAGACCCAGTACTTC.

This clonotype has only a few counts. The chain couples TRBV20-1 to TRBJ2-7, with D tentatively TRBD1 (5 bases). The CDR3 runs 14 residues. The germline V gene has CDR1 DFQATT and CDR2 SNEGSKA (reference sequence). Trimming pared 5 bases from V and 7 bases from J, leaving 21 bases between. CDR3 sequence reads: CSARLNGQGGEQYF. CDR3 nucleotide sequence: TGCAGTGCTCGCTTAAATGGGCAGGGTGGAGAGCAGTACTTC.

This clonotype was seen repeatedly, ten times or more. This sequence joins TRBV12-3 or TRBV12-4 and TRBJ2-7, with 13 nucleotides matching TRBD2. V shed 3 bases and J 5 bases; nucleotides not matched to a gene: 4. The CDR3 is 15 residues long. The DNA of the CDR3 is TGTGCCAGCAGTTTCGGGACTAGCGGGATTAACGAGCAGTACTTC. Encoded protein: CASSFGTSGINEQYF.

In its sample, this clonotype was seen many times. Written as DNA, the CDR3 is TGTGCCAGCAGTTACCAGGGGGGGGAAAAACTGTTTTTT. As protein: CASSYQGGEKLFF. The chain recombines TRBV6-5 with TRBJ1-4; 7 bases line up with TRBD1. V gave up 2 bases and J gave up 8 bases; unmatched junction bases: 2. Looked up from germline, CDR1 is MNHEY and CDR2 is SVGAGI. The CDR3 is made up of 13 amino acids.

The chain couples TRBV20-1 to TRBJ2-1; D is unresolved. The CDR3 length is 14 residues. Trimming removed 7 bases from V and 2 bases from J, with 15 bases in between. Looked up from germline, CDR1 is DFQATT and CDR2 is SNEGSKA (reference sequence). CDR3 residues: CSGVLPHTYNEQFF. The DNA of the CDR3 is TGCAGTGGCGTCCTCCCCCACACCTACAATGAGCAGTTCTTC.

This clonotype was detected many times. The chain uses TRBV7-6 and TRBJ2-3; D not certain. The CDR3 extends over 13 amino acids. CDR1 is SGHVS, CDR2 FNYEAQ, per germline. V was shortened by 1 base and J by 4 bases, with 6 bases between the two germline ends. CDR3 sequence (DNA): TGTGCCAGCAGCTTAGGTCCAGCAGATACGCAGTATTTT. Its protein product is CASSLGPADTQYF.

This clonotype has at least ten counts. V is TRBV4-1 and J is TRBJ2-1; the match to TRBD2 covers 7 bases. The CDR3 consists of 15 residues. CDR1 MGHRA and CDR2 YSYEKL come from the germline V gene. Trimming took 6 bases from V and 0 from J; bases not matched to a gene: 5. The CDR3 loop reads CASRSLAGSYNEQFF. The DNA of the CDR3 is TGCGCCAGCAGGAGCTTAGCGGGCTCCTACAATGAGCAGTTCTTC.

This clonotype was found a few times. The chain carries TRBV20-1 and TRBJ1-1; 8 bases match TRBD1. The trim removed 1 base at V and 11 bases at J, leaving 9 bases unmatched. From germline, CDR1 is DFQATT and CDR2 SNEGSKA (reference sequence). The CDR3 length is 13 residues. The CDR3: CSARGQGWGEAFF. DNA of the CDR3: TGCAGTGCTAGAGGACAGGGGTGGGGGGAGGCTTTCTTT.

This clonotype was observed many times. The chain joins TRBV5-1 to TRBJ2-5; 12 nucleotides agree with TRBD2. This CDR3 comprises 16 residues. Losses at the gene ends were 4 bases for V and 4 bases for J; bases not matched to a gene: 8. Germline loops: CDR1 SGHRS, CDR2 YFSETQ. The CDR3 is CASSNLGLAGIETQYF. CDR3 DNA: TGCGCCAGCAGCAATCTCGGACTAGCGGGAATAGAGACCCAGTACTTC.

This clonotype was detected ten times or more. This rearrangement joins TRBV5-6 to TRBJ2-1; D may be TRBD1 (5 bases). Germline lookup yields CDR1 SGHDT and CDR2 YYEEEE. Trimming shortened V by 2 bases and J by 8 bases, and 14 bases separated the two germline ends. The CDR3 runs 14 residues. CDR3 protein: CASSLQLLGDEQFF. The DNA of the CDR3 is TGTGCCAGCAGCTTACAACTTCTAGGGGATGAGCAGTTCTTC.

This clonotype was observed a handful of times. The chain has TRBV2 and TRBJ2-1, with D maybe TRBD2 (5 bases). The germline V gene has CDR1 SNHLY and CDR2 FYNNEI. CDR3 length: 11 amino acids. Between the trimmed V and J ends, which lost 6 bases and 8 bases, there was a span of 8 bases. The CDR3 DNA sequence: TGTGCCAGCAGGATGAGGGATGAGCAGTTCTTC. Its translation is CASRMRDEQFF.

This clonotype was counted many times. J is TRBJ2-2 and V is TRBV12-3 or TRBV12-4; D may correspond to TRBD1 or TRBD2 (6 bases each). This CDR3 spans 15 amino acids. The V end lost 6 bases, the J end lost 5 bases, and 16 bases lay between the germline ends. The DNA of the CDR3 is TGTGCCAGCAGAAAGACTAGGAGGGGGACCGGGGAGCTGTTTTTT. It translates to CASRKTRRGTGELFF.

This clonotype was seen ten or more times. The rearrangement uses TRBV20-1 and TRBJ2-1, with D possibly called TRBD1 or TRBD2 (6 bases each). The germline V gene encodes CDR1 DFQATT and CDR2 SNEGSKA (reference sequence). The CDR3 is 14 amino acids. Trimming took off 8 bases at V and 6 bases at J, with 20 bases between the two ends. CDR3: CSPTRSGGGNEQFF. In DNA form, the CDR3 reads TGCAGTCCTACTCGGTCCGGAGGGGGCAATGAGCAGTTCTTC.

The chain employs TRBV5-4 and TRBJ2-1, with TRBD2 matching 8 bases. J was trimmed by 9 bases and V by 7 bases; bases with no gene match: 9. Germline V gene sequence: CDR1 SGHNT, CDR2 YYREEE (reference sequence). The CDR3 has 13 amino acids. CDR3 bases: TGTGCCAGCGGAATAGCGGCGGGGGGTGAGCAGTTCTTC. Residues: CASGIAAGGEQFF.

The V gene is TRBV20-1, the J gene TRBJ2-3, with unresolved D. This CDR3 region has 15 residues. Trimming took 3 bases from V and 0 from J, leaving 13 bases between them. Germline-derived CDR1 and CDR2 are DFQATT and SNEGSKA (reference sequence). The CDR3 sequence: CSASRLISSTDTQYF. The DNA of the CDR3 is TGCAGTGCTAGTAGGCTGATATCTAGCACAGATACGCAGTATTTT.

Only a few counts were recorded for this clonotype. The J gene is TRBJ2-2, the V gene TRBV3-1; D gene ambiguous. The V gene lost 6 bases and the J gene lost 4 bases, with 6 bases spanning the gap. This CDR3 is built from 12 residues. Germline V gene sequence: CDR1 LGHDT, CDR2 YNNKEL (reference sequence). CDR3: CASRLTTGELFF. CDR3 DNA: TGTGCCAGCAGATTAACCACCGGGGAGCTGTTTTTT.